These 27 T cell receptor beta chains were sequenced from one sample in a study of glioma-infiltrating T cells after dendritic cell vaccination. Profiling relied on immunoSEQ multiplex PCR, and the TCRdb table lists in-frame clones only, not all of them. The data hold over 3,000 clones, with 90% to 95% observed a single time. This material consisted of blood, taken before dendritic cell vaccination. The receptors originated from a human donor with glioblastoma.

This clone was detected a few times. The V gene is TRBV28, the J gene TRBJ1-3; D might be TRBD1 (5 bases). The CDR3 has 16 amino acids. Germline CDR1 MDHEN, CDR2 SYDVKM. The germline V and J ends were trimmed by 2 bases and 0 bases, with 11 bases remaining between them. In DNA, the CDR3 is TGTGCCAGCAGTTTAGGGGGGAAACCCTCTGGAAACACCATATATTTT. This gives the protein CASSLGGKPSGNTIYF. Full variable domain (remainder filled in from reference TRBV28 and TRBJ1-3): DVKVTQSSRYLVKRTGEKVFLECVQDMDHENMFWYRQDPGLGLRLIYFSYDVKMKEKGDIPEGYSVSREKKERFSLILESASTNQTSMYLCASSLGGKPSGNTIYFGEGSWLTVV.

The CDR3 protein is CASSPIRVDYGYTF. DNA for the CDR3: TGTGCCAGCAGCCCCATCAGGGTTGACTATGGCTACACCTTC. The genes are TRBV7-9 and TRBJ1-2, with D possibly TRBD1 on 5 matching bases. V lost 5 bases, J lost 3 bases, and 13 bases lay in between. The CDR3 loop spans 14 amino acids. Germline V gene sequence: CDR1 SEHNR, CDR2 FQNEAQ (reference sequence).

Written as DNA, the CDR3 is TGTGCCAGCAGCCCCGGGACAGCCAACACCGGGGAGCTGTTTTTT. Translation: CASSPGTANTGELFF. V gene TRBV9 combines with J gene TRBJ2-2, with 7 bases fitting TRBD1. This CDR3 is built from 15 residues. CDR1 SGDLS and CDR2 YYNGEE come from the germline V gene. V trimming: 4 bases; J trimming: 2 bases; junction bases outside the gene matches: 5.

The genes are TRBV28 and TRBJ2-6, with 10 bases that match TRBD2. The trim removed 1 base at V and 0 bases at J, leaving 3 bases unmatched. Germline CDR1 is MDHEN and CDR2 is SYDVKM. This CDR3 is built from 18 residues. The CDR3 DNA follows: TGTGCCAGCAGTTTATCTCTAGCGGGAGTCTCTGGGGCCAACGTCCTGACTTTC. Its protein is CASSLSLAGVSGANVLTF.

This clone occurred once. J is TRBJ2-7 and V is TRBV27; 9 nucleotides line up with TRBD2. Per germline, CDR1 MNHEY and CDR2 SMNVEV (reference sequence). Unmatched junction bases numbered 8, after V lost 9 bases and J lost 5 bases. The CDR3 is 13 residues long. The CDR3 spells CASSSGNPNEQYF. DNA for the CDR3: TGTGCCAGTTCTAGCGGGAACCCGAACGAGCAGTACTTC.

The J gene is TRBJ2-1, the V gene TRBV9; no clear D gene. Between the trimmed V and J ends, which lost 0 bases and 3 bases, there was a span of 10 bases. Germline CDR1 is SGDLS and CDR2 is YYNGEE. The CDR3 has 15 residues. The CDR3 loop is CASSVGPLDYNEQFF. The CDR3 DNA is TGTGCCAGCAGCGTAGGGCCGCTAGACTACAATGAGCAGTTCTTC.

The rearrangement uses TRBV6-4 and TRBJ1-5; 9 bases map to TRBD1. V shed 6 bases, J shed 3 bases, and the junction held 9 bases outside the gene matches. The CDR3 has 16 residues. The germline V gene encodes CDR1 MRHNA and CDR2 SNTAGT. Written as DNA, the CDR3 is TGTGCCAGCAGCCTAAGCTGGGACAGGGTCAATCAGCCCCAGCATTTT. Translation gives CASSLSWDRVNQPQHF.

In DNA form, the CDR3 reads TGTGCCTTTTTACAGGGAACCGGGGCCAACGTCCTGACTTTC. Amino acid sequence: CAFLQGTGANVLTF. The chain employs TRBV30 and TRBJ2-6, with D perhaps TRBD1 (6 bases). CDR1 and CDR2 from the germline V gene are GTSNPN and SVGIG (reference sequence). Trimming cost V 7 bases and J 4 bases, with 14 bases left between them. This CDR3 region has 14 residues.

The rearrangement joins TRBV18 to TRBJ2-1; D might be TRBD2 (5 bases). The ends were cut back, 6 bases at V and 6 bases at J, with 12 bases in the middle. The germline CDR1 and CDR2 sequences are KGHSH and LQKENI. The CDR3 runs 13 residues. CDR3 in DNA: TGTGCCAGCTCGGAAGGGAGTTTCAATGAGCAGTTCTTC. As protein: CASSEGSFNEQFF.

The rearrangement joins TRBV7-3 to TRBJ2-7; D not resolved. This CDR3 is built from 14 residues. V lost 3 bases and J lost 4, with 13 bases in between. CDR1 is SGHTA, CDR2 FQGTGA, per germline. This CDR3 is CASSFFPGRYEQYF. For the CDR3, the DNA is TGTGCCAGCAGCTTTTTTCCCGGCAGGTACGAGCAGTACTTC.

V gene TRBV10-3 combines with J gene TRBJ2-1, with 10 bases that match TRBD2. The CDR3 covers 13 residues. Germline-derived CDR1 and CDR2 are ENHRY and SYGVKD. With 8 bases clipped from V and 8 bases from J, the junction kept 6 bases outside the gene matches. CDR3 nucleotide sequence: TGTGCCATCGCCGGGCTAGCGGGAGATGAGCAGTTCTTC. Translating it yields CAIAGLAGDEQFF.

This clone showed up just once. V is TRBV7-3 and J is TRBJ2-1, with TRBD2 identical over 7 bases. The CDR3 extends over 13 amino acids. V shed 2 bases and J 14 bases; nucleotides not matched to a gene: 9. Germline-derived CDR1 and CDR2 are SGHTA and FQGTGA. The CDR3 is CASSLGVAGEKFF. CDR3 DNA: TGTGCCAGCAGCTTAGGAGTGGCGGGAGAAAAGTTCTTC.

In DNA, the CDR3 is TGTGCCAGCAGTAGACTAGCGGGGTTCTCCAATGAGCAGTTCTTC. It encodes CASSRLAGFSNEQFF. This sequence joins TRBV6-6 and TRBJ2-1; 11 nucleotides line up with TRBD2. The CDR3 has 15 residues. The V gene's germline CDR1 is MNHNY and CDR2 SVGAGI (reference sequence). The ends lost 5 bases at V and 6 bases at J; junction bases unmatched: 6.

As to this clone: The germline gene is not matched at one end of the junction; a read error may be the cause. V usage is TRBV9 and J usage is TRBJ2-7; D not certain. This CDR3 is built from 10 residues. The germline gives CDR1 SGDLS, CDR2 YYNGEE. The CDR3 DNA follows: TGTGCCAGCAGGCAATACGGGCAGTACTTC. Protein: CASRQYGQYF.

The gene calls are TRBV28 and TRBJ1-5; maybe TRBD1 (5 bases). The V gene lost 10 bases and the J gene lost 4 bases, with 11 bases spanning the gap. Germline CDR1 MDHEN, CDR2 SYDVKM. The CDR3 extends over 12 amino acids. CDR3 sequence: CAIQSGNQPQHF. The CDR3 DNA follows: TGTGCCATCCAGTCAGGGAATCAGCCCCAGCATTTT.

This rearrangement joins TRBV4-1 to TRBJ2-7; TRBD2 aligns across 16 bases. V dropped 4 bases and J dropped 4; count of bases not matched to a gene: 7. The germline gives CDR1 MGHRA, CDR2 YSYEKL. The CDR3 is 17 residues long. The CDR3 coding sequence is TGCGCCAGCAGCCTCGGGACTAGCGGGAGGGCCGGTTACGAGCAGTACTTC. Protein: CASSLGTSGRAGYEQYF.

The chain links TRBV2 to TRBJ1-1; D is possibly TRBD1 (6 bases). This CDR3 region has 13 residues. Germline V gene data show CDR1 as SNHLY and CDR2 as FYNNEI. The V gene lost 6 bases and the J gene lost 3 bases, with 11 bases spanning the gap. The CDR3 loop is CASRGGQYTEAFF. CDR3 in DNA: TGTGCCAGCAGAGGCGGACAGTACACTGAAGCTTTCTTT.

The chain combines TRBV10-3 with TRBJ2-7, with TRBD2 matching over 13 bases. Germline loops: CDR1 ENHRY, CDR2 SYGVKD. V trimming: 6 bases; J trimming: 7 bases; junction bases outside the gene matches: 15. This CDR3 contains 17 residues. CDR3 coding DNA: TGTGCCATCAGATCAACTAGCGGGAGGGCTCCGATAGGGGAGCAGTACTTC. It yields the protein CAIRSTSGRAPIGEQYF.

This clone was seen more than once but under ten times. This chain connects TRBV27 to TRBJ2-3; the match to TRBD1 covers 7 bases. Unmatched junction bases numbered 9, after V lost 2 bases and J lost 4 bases. Germline CDR1 is MNHEY and CDR2 is SMNVEV (reference sequence). The CDR3 sequence is 16 residues long. The CDR3 nucleotides are TGTGCCAGCAGTTTAGCCAGGGGGAAAGGGGCAGATACGCAGTATTTT. It specifies CASSLARGKGADTQYF.

The chain links TRBV9 to TRBJ2-3; the D gene is possibly TRBD1 (6 bases). Germline CDR1 reads SGDLS; CDR2 reads YYNGEE. This CDR3 is built from 16 residues. V lost 4 bases and J lost 1, with 16 bases in between. CDR3 region: CASSLFGGEGTDTQYF. CDR3 bases: TGTGCCAGCAGCTTATTTGGGGGCGAGGGCACAGATACGCAGTATTTT.

This chain joins TRBV27 and TRBJ2-7; D may be TRBD1 (5 bases). Per germline, CDR1 MNHEY and CDR2 SMNVEV (reference sequence). The CDR3 contains 14 residues. V gave up 2 bases and J gave up 6 bases, with 14 bases separating them. In DNA, the CDR3 is TGTGCCAGCAGTTTAGGGGCCGGATTTCCCGAGCAGTACTTC. Residues: CASSLGAGFPEQYF.

The chain has TRBV5-6 and TRBJ1-2; 8 nucleotides match TRBD1. CDR3 length equals 15 residues. Per germline, CDR1 SGHDT and CDR2 YYEEEE. With V trimmed by 4 bases and J by 7 bases, 12 bases remained unmatched. CDR3 DNA: TGTGCCAGCAGCCACCGGAGGACAGGGTGGTCTGGCTACACCTTC. Amino acids: CASSHRRTGWSGYTF.

The V call is TRBV7-9, the J call TRBJ2-7; D perhaps matches TRBD1 (6 bases). The length of the CDR3 is 15 residues. Germline CDR1 reads SEHNR; CDR2 reads FQNEAQ (reference sequence). Trimming removed 5 bases from V and 1 base from J, with 15 bases in between. The DNA of the CDR3 is TGTGCCAGCAGCCGCCTGGGTGACAGGTCCTACGAGCAGTACTTC. Translated: CASSRLGDRSYEQYF.

This chain links TRBV5-1 with TRBJ2-7, with a tentative D call TRBD1 (6 bases). The CDR3 is 14 residues long. CDR1 and CDR2 from the germline V gene are SGHRS and YFSETQ. The V end was cut by 4 bases, the J end by 0 bases, with 11 bases between. CDR3 DNA sequence: TGCGCCAGCAGCAAGGACAGCAACTCCTACGAGCAGTACTTC. Translation gives CASSKDSNSYEQYF.

This chain links TRBV10-3 with TRBJ1-1, with D perhaps matching TRBD1 (6 bases). Germline loops: CDR1 ENHRY, CDR2 SYGVKD. There are 13 residues in the CDR3. Trimming took off 1 base at V and 10 bases at J, with 13 bases between the two ends. The CDR3 DNA follows: TGTGCCATCAGTGAGTTACAGGGTTGGGGAGCTTTCTTT. This translates into CAISELQGWGAFF.

The chain has TRBV2 and TRBJ1-2, with 7 bases matching TRBD1. Germline V lookup: CDR1 SNHLY, CDR2 FYNNEI. The CDR3 totals 15 residues. After removal of 6 bases from V and 2 bases from J, the junction contained 9 bases not matched to a gene. The CDR3 here is CASSIAGTDNYGYTF. The CDR3 bases are TGTGCCAGCAGCATAGCCGGGACAGACAACTATGGCTACACCTTC. The full variable domain, completed using reference TRBV2 and TRBJ1-2, is EPEVTQTPSHQVTQMGQEVILRCVPISNHLYFYWYRQILGQKVEFLVSFYNNEISEKSEIFDDQFSVERPDGSNFTLKIRSTKLEDSAMYFCASSIAGTDNYGYTFGSGTRLTVV.

The chain links TRBV6-6 to TRBJ2-7, with D possibly being TRBD2 (5 bases). The V gene lost 4 bases and the J gene lost 4 bases, with 11 bases spanning the gap. In germline, CDR1 is MNHNY, CDR2 SVGAGI (reference sequence). The CDR3 length is 13 residues. As DNA, the CDR3 is TGTGCCAGCAGTTCGGTTAGCGCTTACGAGCAGTACTTC. Translating it yields CASSSVSAYEQYF.